This TCR beta chain emerged from a study of T cell responses to AZD1222 COVID-19 vaccine. This clone was seen only once. CDR3 length: 16 residues. The V gene's germline CDR1 is LGHDT and CDR2 YNNKEL (reference sequence). The ends were cut back, 1 base at V and 5 bases at J, with 14 bases in the middle. Repertoires were generated with immunoSEQ multiplex PCR, while TCRdb's copy carries only in-frame clones and drops some. The table shows some 150,000 clones, with just over 90% occurring only once. V and J are TRBV3-1 (or the pseudogene TRBV3-2) and TRBJ2-2; perhaps TRBD1 as D (6 bases). The sequencing here drew on peripheral blood, taken on day 0 of AZD1222 vaccination. The clonotype was recovered from an adult in good health. This CDR3 is CASSQVAGVATGELFF. The CDR3 region has the DNA TGTGCCAGCAGCCAAGTTGCAGGGGTTGCGACCGGGGAGCTGTTTTTT.